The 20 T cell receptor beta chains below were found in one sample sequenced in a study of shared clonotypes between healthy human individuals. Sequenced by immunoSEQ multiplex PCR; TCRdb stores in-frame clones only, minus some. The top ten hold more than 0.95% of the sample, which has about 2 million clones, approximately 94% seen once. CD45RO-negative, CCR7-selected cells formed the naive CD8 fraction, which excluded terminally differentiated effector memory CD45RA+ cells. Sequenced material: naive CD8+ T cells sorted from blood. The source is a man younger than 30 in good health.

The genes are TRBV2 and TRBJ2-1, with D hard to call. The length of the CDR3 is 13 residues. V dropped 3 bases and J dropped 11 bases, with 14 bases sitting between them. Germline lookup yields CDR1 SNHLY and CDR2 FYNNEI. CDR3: CASSEARWRQQFF. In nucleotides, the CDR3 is TGTGCCAGCAGTGAGGCGAGGTGGCGGCAGCAGTTCTTC.

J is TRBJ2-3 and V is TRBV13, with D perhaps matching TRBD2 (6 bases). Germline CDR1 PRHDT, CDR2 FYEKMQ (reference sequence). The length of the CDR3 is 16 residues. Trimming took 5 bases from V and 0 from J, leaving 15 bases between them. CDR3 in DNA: TGTGCCAGCAGCCTTGAGGGCGGGATTAGCACAGATACGCAGTATTTT. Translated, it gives CASSLEGGISTDTQYF. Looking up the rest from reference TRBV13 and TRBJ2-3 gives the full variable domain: AAGVIQSPRHLIKEKRETATLKCYPIPRHDTVYWYQQGPGQDPQFLISFYEKMQSDKGSIPDRFSAQQFSDYHSELNMSSLELGDSALYFCASSLEGGISTDTQYFGPGTRLTVL.

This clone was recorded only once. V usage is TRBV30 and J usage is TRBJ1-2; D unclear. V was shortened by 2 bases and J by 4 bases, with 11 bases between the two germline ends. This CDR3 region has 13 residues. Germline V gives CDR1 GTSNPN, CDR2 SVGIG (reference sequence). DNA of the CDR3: TGTGCCTGGAGTTCCGGACCGTCCTATGGCTACACCTTC. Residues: CAWSSGPSYGYTF. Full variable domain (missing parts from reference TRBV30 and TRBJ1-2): SQTIHQWPATLVQPVGSPLSLECTVEGTSNPNLYWYRQAAGRGLQLLFYSVGIGQISSEVPQNLSASRPQDRQFILSSKKLLLSDSGFYLCAWSSGPSYGYTFGSGTRLTVV.

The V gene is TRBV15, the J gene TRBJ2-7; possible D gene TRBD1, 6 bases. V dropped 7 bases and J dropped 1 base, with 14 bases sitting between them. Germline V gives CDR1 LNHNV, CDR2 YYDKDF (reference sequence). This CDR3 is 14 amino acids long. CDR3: CATKAGDESYEQYF. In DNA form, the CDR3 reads TGTGCCACCAAGGCAGGGGACGAGTCCTACGAGCAGTACTTC.

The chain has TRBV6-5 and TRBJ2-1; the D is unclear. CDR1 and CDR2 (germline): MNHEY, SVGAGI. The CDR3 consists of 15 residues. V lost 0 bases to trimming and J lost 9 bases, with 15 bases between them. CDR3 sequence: CASSYSTLGSGEQFF. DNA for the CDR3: TGTGCCAGCAGTTACTCGACTTTGGGTTCCGGTGAGCAGTTCTTC.

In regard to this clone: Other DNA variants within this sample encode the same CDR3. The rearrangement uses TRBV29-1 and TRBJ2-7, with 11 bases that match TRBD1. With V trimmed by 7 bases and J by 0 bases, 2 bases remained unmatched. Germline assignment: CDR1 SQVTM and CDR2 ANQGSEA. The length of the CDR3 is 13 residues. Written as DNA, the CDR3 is TGCAGCGCCGGGACAGGGGGCTCCTACGAGCAGTACTTC. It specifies CSAGTGGSYEQYF.

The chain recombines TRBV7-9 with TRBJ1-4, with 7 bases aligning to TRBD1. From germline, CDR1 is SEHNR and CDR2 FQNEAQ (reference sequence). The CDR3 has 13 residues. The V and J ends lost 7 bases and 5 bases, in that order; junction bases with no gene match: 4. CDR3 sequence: CASNSGGNEKLFF. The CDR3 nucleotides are TGTGCCAGCAACTCAGGGGGAAATGAAAAACTGTTTTTT.

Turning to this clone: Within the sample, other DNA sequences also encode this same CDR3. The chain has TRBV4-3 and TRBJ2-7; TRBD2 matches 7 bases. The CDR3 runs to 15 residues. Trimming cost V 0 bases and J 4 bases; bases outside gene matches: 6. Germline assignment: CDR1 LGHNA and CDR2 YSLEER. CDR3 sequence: CASSQEGAGAYEQYF. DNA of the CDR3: TGCGCCAGCAGCCAAGAGGGTGCGGGAGCGTACGAGCAGTACTTC.

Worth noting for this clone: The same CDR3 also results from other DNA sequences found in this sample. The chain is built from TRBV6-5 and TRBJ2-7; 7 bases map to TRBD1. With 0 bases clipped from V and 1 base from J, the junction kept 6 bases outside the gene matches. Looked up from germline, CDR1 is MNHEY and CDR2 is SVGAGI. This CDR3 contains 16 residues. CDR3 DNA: TGTGCCAGCAGTTACTCCTCGGGACAGAGGTCCTACGAGCAGTACTTC. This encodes CASSYSSGQRSYEQYF.

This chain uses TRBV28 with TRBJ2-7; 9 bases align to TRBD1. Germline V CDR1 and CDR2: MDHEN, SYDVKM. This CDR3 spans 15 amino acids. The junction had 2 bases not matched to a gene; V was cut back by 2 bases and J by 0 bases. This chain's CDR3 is CASSLGDRDSYEQYF. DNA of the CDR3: TGTGCCAGCAGTTTAGGGGACAGGGACTCCTACGAGCAGTACTTC.

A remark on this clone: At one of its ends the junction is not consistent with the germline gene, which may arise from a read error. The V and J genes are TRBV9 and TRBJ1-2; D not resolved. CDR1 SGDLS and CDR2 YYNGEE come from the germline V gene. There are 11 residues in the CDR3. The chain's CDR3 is CASSSGSKPYF. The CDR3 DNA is TGTGCCAGCAGCTCTGGATCGAAACCTTACTTC.

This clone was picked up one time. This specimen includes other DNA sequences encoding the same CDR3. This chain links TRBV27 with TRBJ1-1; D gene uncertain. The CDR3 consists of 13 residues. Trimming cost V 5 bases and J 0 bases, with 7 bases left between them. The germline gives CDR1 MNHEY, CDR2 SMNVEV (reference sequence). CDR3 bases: TGTGCCAGCAGTCTTGCGTTGAACACTGAAGCTTTCTTT. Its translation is CASSLALNTEAFF.

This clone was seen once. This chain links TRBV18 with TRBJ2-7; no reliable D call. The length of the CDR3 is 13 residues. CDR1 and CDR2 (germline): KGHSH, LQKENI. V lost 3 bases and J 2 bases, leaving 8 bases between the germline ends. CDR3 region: CASSPAQTYEQYF. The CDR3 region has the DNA TGTGCCAGCTCACCTGCCCAAACCTACGAGCAGTACTTC. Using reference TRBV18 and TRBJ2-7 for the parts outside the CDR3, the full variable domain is NAGVMQNPRHLVRRRGQEARLRCSPMKGHSHVYWYRQLPEEGLKFMVYLQKENIIDESGMPKERFSAEFPKEGPSILRIQQVVRGDSAAYFCASSPAQTYEQYFGPGTRLTVT.

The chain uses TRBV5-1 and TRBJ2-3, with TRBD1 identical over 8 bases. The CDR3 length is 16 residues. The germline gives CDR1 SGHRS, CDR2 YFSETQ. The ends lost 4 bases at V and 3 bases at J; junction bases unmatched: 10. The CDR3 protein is CASSPRGPPETDTQYF. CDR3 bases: TGCGCCAGCAGCCCCAGGGGGCCGCCGGAGACAGATACGCAGTATTTT.

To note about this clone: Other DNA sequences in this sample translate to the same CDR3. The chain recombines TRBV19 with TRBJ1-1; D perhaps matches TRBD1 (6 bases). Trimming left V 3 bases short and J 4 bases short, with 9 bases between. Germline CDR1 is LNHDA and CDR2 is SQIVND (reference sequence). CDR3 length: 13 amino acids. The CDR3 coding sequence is TGTGCCAGTAGTATCAGCAGGGGCACTGAAGCTTTCTTT. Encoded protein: CASSISRGTEAFF.

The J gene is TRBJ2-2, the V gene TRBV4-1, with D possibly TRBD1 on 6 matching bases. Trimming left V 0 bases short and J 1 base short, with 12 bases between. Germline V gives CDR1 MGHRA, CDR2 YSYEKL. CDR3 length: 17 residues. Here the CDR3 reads CASSQDLWTENTGELFF. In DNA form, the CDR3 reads TGCGCCAGCAGCCAAGATCTTTGGACAGAGAACACCGGGGAGCTGTTTTTT.

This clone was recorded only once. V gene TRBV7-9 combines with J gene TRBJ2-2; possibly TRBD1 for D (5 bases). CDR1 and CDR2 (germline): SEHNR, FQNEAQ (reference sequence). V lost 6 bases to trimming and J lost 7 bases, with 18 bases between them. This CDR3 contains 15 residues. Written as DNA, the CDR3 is TGTGCCAGCAGTAACGCTCTGCAGGGTGACGGGGAGCTGTTTTTT. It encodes CASSNALQGDGELFF.

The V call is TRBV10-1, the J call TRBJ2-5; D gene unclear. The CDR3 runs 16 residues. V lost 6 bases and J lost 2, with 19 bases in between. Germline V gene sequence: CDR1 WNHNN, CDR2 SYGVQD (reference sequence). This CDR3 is CASRSGLGPQQETQYF. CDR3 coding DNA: TGCGCCAGCAGATCGGGCCTAGGGCCCCAACAAGAGACCCAGTACTTC.

CDR3 in DNA: TGTGCCAGCAGCAAGACAGGGGCTAAGACTCCCGTCCCGGGGGAAAAACTGTTTTTT. Residues: CASSKTGAKTPVPGEKLFF. The chain couples TRBV11-3 to TRBJ1-4, with TRBD1 matching 8 bases. After removal of 5 bases from V and 8 bases from J, the junction contained 22 bases not matched to a gene. CDR1 and CDR2 from the germline V gene are SGHNT and YENEEA. CDR3 size: 19 residues.

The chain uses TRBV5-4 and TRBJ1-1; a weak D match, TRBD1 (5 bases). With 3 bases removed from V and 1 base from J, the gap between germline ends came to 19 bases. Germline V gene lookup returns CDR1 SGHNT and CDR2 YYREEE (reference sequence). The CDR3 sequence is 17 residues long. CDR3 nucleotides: TGTGCCAGCAGCTCAGCCCGGGCCCGAGGGGAGAACACTGAAGCTTTCTTT. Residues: CASSSARARGENTEAFF.